These T cell receptor beta chains were read from a single sample in a study of identical twins. TCRdb reprocessed the 5' RACE reads via MiXCR and lists one record per CDR3 protein. The data hold around 650,000 distinct CDR3 sequences, with 7.1% observed a single time. This same sample was also taken into another study, of yellow fever vaccine responses in identical twins.

Material for sequencing was PBMCs. The origin of the receptors is a woman in her late teens or twenties in good health. Each CDR3 is given with its conserved first and last residue. A D gene is named only where the DNA matches it firmly. Size is stated for part of the rows, as once, few or many counts, or as a class when the clone is expanded.

TRBV10-3	.	.	TRBJ1-5	TGTGCCATCAGTGCGACAGGTGCCAATCAGCCCCAGCATTTT	CAISATGANQPQHF
TRBV12-3/TRBV12-4	many	.	TRBJ1-1	TGTGCCAGCAGTCCCCGGACCTCGAACACTGAAGCTTTCTTT	CASSPRTSNTEAFF
TRBV2	.	.	TRBJ2-2	TGTGCCAGCAGTGCCCCGGGGGGCGCGGAGACCGGGGAGCTGTTTTTT	CASSAPGGAETGELFF
TRBV4-1	few	TRBD2	TRBJ2-5	TGCGCCAGCAGCCACCCCCGGCTAGCGGGGGAGACCCAGTACTTC	CASSHPRLAGETQYF
TRBV7-9	.	.	TRBJ2-7	TGTGCCAGCAGCCAGCGGTACGAGCAGTACTTC	CASSQRYEQYF
TRBV21-1	.	.	TRBJ1-6	TGTGCCAGCAGCCCTGGAGCAGGGAAGAATTCACCCCTCCACTTT	CASSPGAGKNSPLHF
TRBV29-1	many	TRBD2	TRBJ2-1	TGCAGCCTGGAAGCTAGCGGGAGGGGCAATGAGCAGTTCTTC	CSLEASGRGNEQFF
TRBV5-5	few	TRBD1	TRBJ1-4	TGTGCCAGCAGCATGACAGGGGGGCAGACTAATGAAAAACTGTTTTTT	CASSMTGGQTNEKLFF
TRBV7-3	.	.	TRBJ1-1	TGTGCCAGCAGCTTAAACGGGGGGCCGAACACTGAAGCTTTCTTT	CASSLNGGPNTEAFF
TRBV28	many	.	TRBJ2-7	TGTGCCAGCAGTTTTCGCATTGTCGACGAGCAGTACTTC	CASSFRIVDEQYF
TRBV20-1	.	.	TRBJ2-7	TGCAGTGCCGAGGGGACGGTCTACGAGCAGTACTTC	CSAEGTVYEQYF
TRBV7-6	.	.	TRBJ2-1	TGTGCCAGCAGCTCAGCGACAGAGTCCTACAATGAGCAGTTCTTC	CASSSATESYNEQFF
TRBV20-1	few	.	TRBJ1-1	TGCAGTGCTAGTTCGGACGTGGGGAGCACTGAAGCTTTCTTT	CSASSDVGSTEAFF
TRBV3-1	.	.	TRBJ2-3	TGTGCCAGCAGCCAAGAGTCGCCGGGAGTCCGACCAGATACGCAGTATTTT	CASSQESPGVRPDTQYF
TRBV11-1	.	.	TRBJ2-1	TGTGCCAGCAGCCCGACCTTTCCGGGGGTAAGGGGGGACAATGAGCAGTTCTTC	CASSPTFPGVRGDNEQFF
TRBV2	many	TRBD1	TRBJ2-2	TGTGCCAGCAGCGTAGGTGACAGGGCGAACACCGGGGAGCTGTTTTTT	CASSVGDRANTGELFF
TRBV5-1	many	.	TRBJ2-1	TGCGCCAGCAGCACGGGACTGACCTCCTACAATGAGCAGTTCTTC	CASSTGLTSYNEQFF
TRBV7-9	few	TRBD2	TRBJ2-5	TGTGCCAGCAGCTTAGTAGGCCTAGCGGGAGGAGAGACCCAGTACTTC	CASSLVGLAGGETQYF
TRBV20-1	.	TRBD2	TRBJ2-7	TGCAGTGCTAGTCTAGCGGGCGGGAACCTCTACGAGCAGTACTTC	CSASLAGGNLYEQYF
TRBV11-3	.	.	TRBJ2-1	TGTGCCAGCAGTCCGGCGGACTGGGCTGCGGACAATGAGCAGTTCTTC	CASSPADWAADNEQFF
TRBV7-8	.	.	TRBJ1-5	TGTGCCAGCAGTAGCCTTAGTGATTTCCAGCATTTT	CASSSLSDFQHF
TRBV7-2	many	.	TRBJ2-1	TGTGCCAGCAGCTTCCAAGGAGGGGTTAAGAATGAGCAGTTCTTC	CASSFQGGVKNEQFF
TRBV2	few	.	TRBJ1-3	TGTGCCAGCAGTGAAGCGCTTGGGTGGTCGTCTGGAAACACCATATATTTT	CASSEALGWSSGNTIYF
TRBV5-4	few	TRBD2	TRBJ2-1	TGTGCCAGCAGCGTCGGGACTAGCGGGGGGGCGGGGTATGAGCAGTTCTTC	CASSVGTSGGAGYEQFF
TRBV5-1	many	TRBD2	TRBJ2-1	TGCGCCAGCACCTTAGACGGGGGGAATGAGCAGTTCTTC	CASTLDGGNEQFF
TRBV7-2	few	.	TRBJ2-1	TGTGCCAGCAGCTTAACCCCCTTTGGGGATGAGCAGTTCTTC	CASSLTPFGDEQFF
TRBV27	many	.	TRBJ2-3	TGTGCCAGCAGTTCCGATTTAGATACGCAGTATTTT	CASSSDLDTQYF
TRBV20-1	few	.	TRBJ2-3	TGCAGTGCTAGAGATGTGTCAGGGCCAGATACGCAGTATTTT	CSARDVSGPDTQYF
TRBV6-5	many	.	TRBJ2-1	TGTGCCAGCAGACAGGGTGGGAATGAGCAGTTCTTC	CASRQGGNEQFF
TRBV2	few	TRBD2	TRBJ2-1	TGTGCCAGCAGTGAACTGACCAGGGAGGGCGAGCAGTTCTTC	CASSELTREGEQFF
TRBV4-1	many	TRBD1	TRBJ2-5	TGCGCCAGCAGCGTCGGGACAGGGTGGAAAGAGACCCAGTACTTC	CASSVGTGWKETQYF
TRBV7-9	many	.	TRBJ2-5	TGTGCCAGCAGCTTGGGCAGCCAAGAGACCCAGTACTTC	CASSLGSQETQYF
TRBV14	.	.	TRBJ2-1	TGTGCCAGCAGCCAAATTCTATATAACAGCAATGAGCAGTTCTTC	CASSQILYNSNEQFF
TRBV6-2/TRBV6-3	few	TRBD1	TRBJ1-2	TGTGCCAGCGGCACGGGACAGTACTATGGCTACACCTTC	CASGTGQYYGYTF
TRBV7-8	.	.	TRBJ1-2	TGTGCCAGCAGCTTCGGGGTCGTTGGTGGCTACACCTTC	CASSFGVVGGYTF
TRBV12-3/TRBV12-4	many	TRBD1	TRBJ2-2	TGTGCCAGCAGTCTCTGGGACAGCCGCACCGGGGAGCTGTTTTTT	CASSLWDSRTGELFF
TRBV11-2	.	TRBD2	TRBJ2-1	TGTGCCAGCAGCTTAGTCTCCAGCGGGGGGAGTCCCTACAATGAGCAGTTCTTC	CASSLVSSGGSPYNEQFF
TRBV10-3	few	.	TRBJ1-3	TGTGCCATCAGTGAGTCTGGGTTCCCTTACTCTGGAAACACCATATATTTT	CAISESGFPYSGNTIYF
TRBV7-6	.	TRBD1	TRBJ1-5	TGTGCCAGCAGCCTTGGGACAGGGAAAGGCAATCAGCCCCAGCATTTT	CASSLGTGKGNQPQHF
TRBV10-3	.	.	TRBJ2-5	TGTGCCATCAGTGAGTCGACGTCTGGCTCTGAGACCCAGTACTTC	CAISESTSGSETQYF
TRBV7-7	many	TRBD1	TRBJ2-2	TGTGCCAGCAGCTCGCAGGGGACAGACACTAACACCGGGGAGCTGTTTTTT	CASSSQGTDTNTGELFF
TRBV4-1	many	.	TRBJ1-4	TGCGCCAGCAGCCAGCGGACCCGGGAGAGCGGGCTGTTTTTT	CASSQRTRESGLFF
TRBV19	.	TRBD1	TRBJ2-1	TGTGCCAGTAGTCCCGGGACAGCATCCTACAATGAGCAGTTCTTC	CASSPGTASYNEQFF
TRBV18	few	.	TRBJ1-1	TGTGCCAGCTCACGGAGGGAAACTGAAGCTTTCTTT	CASSRRETEAFF
TRBV2	few	.	TRBJ2-7	TGTGCCAGCATGTCCGGGGACTCCAGCTCCTACGAGCAGTACTTC	CASMSGDSSSYEQYF
TRBV12-3/TRBV12-4	few	TRBD1	TRBJ1-1	TGTGCCAGCGTAAGACAGGGTTCGATGAACACTGAAGCTTTCTTT	CASVRQGSMNTEAFF
TRBV12-3/TRBV12-4	few	TRBD2	TRBJ2-7	TGTGCCAGCAGTTTGGGCGGGAGGGCCGCCGAGCAGTACTTC	CASSLGGRAAEQYF
TRBV5-1	.	TRBD1	TRBJ2-4	TGCGCCAGCAGCTCCGGGACAGAGAAAAACATTCAGTACTTC	CASSSGTEKNIQYF
TRBV18	few	.	TRBJ1-4	TGTGCCAGCTCACAAACAGCCGCAACTAATGAAAAACTGTTTTTT	CASSQTAATNEKLFF
TRBV24-1	few	.	TRBJ2-5	TGTGCCACCAGTGAGACTAACGAGCGGAAGACCCAGTACTTC	CATSETNERKTQYF
TRBV7-9	many	.	TRBJ2-6	TGTGCCAGCAGCACCTACAGCTCTGGGGCCAACGTCCTGACTTTC	CASSTYSSGANVLTF